What follows are 3 T cell receptor beta chains derived from one specimen sequenced in a study of CD8 T cells in ankylosing spondylitis. TCRdb passed the 5' RACE reads through MiXCR, listing each CDR3 protein once. The sample holds about 130,000 distinct CDR3 sequences, around 9.7% seen once. The sample comprised blood, either unsorted or a sorted T cell fraction (not recorded which). The receptors stem from a male donor with ankylosing spondylitis or in good health (not recorded which).

Ten or more counts support this clonotype. This chain uses TRBV7-3 with TRBJ2-2; 8 bases match TRBD2. CDR1 is SGHTA, CDR2 FQGTGA, per germline. The CDR3 extends over 17 amino acids. V shed 5 bases, J shed 6 bases, and the junction held 14 bases outside the gene matches. The DNA for the CDR3 is TGTGCCAGCAGCCCGAGCGGGAGTAGGATGGTTGCCGGGGAGCTGTTTTTT. The encoded protein is CASSPSGSRMVAGELFF.

This clonotype was detected ten times or more. The chain employs TRBV4-2 and TRBJ2-7; 11 bases map to TRBD2. The CDR3 sequence is 15 residues long. Germline V gene data show CDR1 as LGHNA and CDR2 as YNFKEQ. With V trimmed by 4 bases and J by 4 bases, 6 bases remained unmatched. This CDR3 reads CASSPQLAGGYEQYF. The CDR3 DNA is TGTGCCAGCAGCCCCCAATTAGCGGGAGGGTACGAGCAGTACTTC.

This clonotype was found a few times. This chain joins TRBV12-3 or TRBV12-4 and TRBJ2-3; maybe TRBD1 (6 bases). The CDR3 is 15 amino acids. Trimming took 3 bases from V and 7 from J, leaving 17 bases between them. CDR3 nucleotides: TGTGCCAGCAGTTTGCCCAGGGGCCTTGTCTATACGCAGTATTTT. Translation gives CASSLPRGLVYTQYF.